The rows below give T cell receptor beta chains drawn from one sample of a study of T cell changes during pregnancy in multiple sclerosis. Sequencing was performed with immunoSEQ multiplex PCR; in TCRdb, only in-frame clones are kept and a portion is missing. The sample lists around 52,000 clones; around nine tenths were seen once. The sequencing input was peripheral blood from another person, used as feeder cells. These receptors all come from a human donor whose cells served as feeder cells for cultures in a pregnancy study. CDR3s leave out the opening cysteine and the closing phenylalanine or tryptophan. Clone sizes are given selectively: once, few, many, or a class where the clone is expanded.

>TRBV27|.|TRBJ1-2
ASSRGRSPYT
>TRBV4-1|once|TRBJ2-5
ASSHIRTSGGPQETQY
>TRBV7-8|.|TRBJ1-3
ASSSGGGGNTIY
>TRBV7-2|.|TRBJ2-2
ASSNRQGGAGELF
>TRBV19|few|TRBJ1-5
ASLRGGDGNQPQH
>TRBV11-1|.|TRBJ1-2
ATENLGGSYGYT
>TRBV2|few|TRBJ1-6
ASTTGPNSPLH
>TRBV5-1|.|TRBJ2-1
ASSFDSYNEQF
>TRBV30|.|TRBJ2-7
AWTRRDKVY
>TRBV9|.|TRBJ2-3
ASSLYGTSVEFGQY
>TRBV10-2|.|TRBJ2-1
ASSVWDSFNEQF
>TRBV4-3|.|TRBJ2-3
ASSLTSGRADTQY
>TRBV7-9|.|TRBJ2-7
ASSAPGTDEQY
>TRBV5-1|.|TRBJ2-1
ASSLDPGAGSVNEQF
>TRBV7-2|.|TRBJ1-1
ASSQQGSTEAF
>TRBV7-3|.|TRBJ2-1
ASSYDRSSGYNEQF
>TRBV6-1|.|TRBJ2-1
ASSGASGGLHDEQF
>TRBV9|.|TRBJ2-1
ASSPFSSGFYNEQF
>TRBV29-1|.|TRBJ2-5
SVEGLTGETQY
>TRBV14|.|TRBJ2-7
ASSQGSPIYYEQY
>TRBV6-5|.|TRBJ2-1
ASSSQGREQF
>TRBV6-1|.|TRBJ1-4
ASRGTGSNEKLF
>TRBV5-1|.|TRBJ1-3
ASTPQTGNTIY
>TRBV4-3|.|TRBJ1-6
ASSQAAGEIYNSPLH
>TRBV7-2|.|TRBJ1-2
ASSSPDSLGYGYT
>TRBV18|.|TRBJ1-2
ASSPNDRNYGYT
>TRBV27|.|TRBJ1-1
ASSVIPGQGTEAF
>TRBV9|.|TRBJ2-1
ASGVDNEQF
>TRBV14|.|TRBJ2-7
ALEREPLGEQY
>TRBV9|.|TRBJ1-6
ASSVGPEHSPLH
>TRBV19|.|TRBJ1-5
ASSMGPQPQH
>TRBV19|.|TRBJ1-5
ASSRTRDGTQH
>TRBV6-1|.|TRBJ2-2
ASSEGGRGTGELF
>TRBV30|.|TRBJ1-2
AWSPTGPNYGYT
>TRBV7-3|once|TRBJ2-3
ASSLGPGDTQY
>TRBV6-5|once|TRBJ1-1
ASSYSAGMNTEAF
>TRBV5-1|.|TRBJ2-7
ASSLGGGPVGRNEQY
>TRBV5-1|.|TRBJ2-1
ASSLAGGARRNEQF
>TRBV28|.|TRBJ1-2
ASRTGIQGGYT
>TRBV12-5|.|TRBJ2-7
ASGLPYRGLNEQY
>TRBV11-2|.|TRBJ2-2
ASIPQGRNTGELF
>TRBV7-9|.|TRBJ1-1
ASTPTGTVNTEAF
>TRBV5-1|.|TRBJ2-5
ASRQGTGPQETQY
>TRBV30|.|TRBJ1-1
AWSVLGTGITEAF
>TRBV6-4|.|TRBJ2-3
ASSGGIGTDTQY
>TRBV2|.|TRBJ2-7
ASRILPDRTVEYEQY
>TRBV4-3|.|TRBJ2-3
ASSQTTGGGTDTQY
>TRBV19|.|TRBJ1-1
ASSTRQGPTEAF
>TRBV27|.|TRBJ1-1
ASRRRQSNTEAF
>TRBV4-3|once|TRBJ2-2
ASSRGVTNTGELF
>TRBV10-3|.|TRBJ2-3
ATQRGVLDTQY
>TRBV5-4|once|TRBJ1-1
ASSLHTGDTEAF
>TRBV5-4|.|TRBJ1-3
ASSWWGSSGNTIY
>TRBV7-9|once|TRBJ2-3
ASGSTDTQY
>TRBV6-6|.|TRBJ1-2
ASSTPGGDNYGYT
>TRBV29-1|.|TRBJ2-7
SVGPGAYEQY